This entry lists 23 T cell receptor beta chains sequenced from one sample in a study of shared clonotypes between healthy human individuals. Profiled with immunoSEQ multiplex PCR; TCRdb holds only in-frame clones, not every one. Of roughly 1,000,000 clones listed, more than 75% are singletons. The source material was memory CD4+ T cells from PBMCs. Specified subset: CD45RA-negative fraction. The receptor source for this set is a man aged 18 to 30 in good health. Some clones in this sample may be carry-over from other donors' samples.

V and J are TRBV25-1 and TRBJ1-2, with D perhaps TRBD1 (6 bases). The ends were cut back, 0 bases at V and 8 bases at J, with 16 bases in the middle. CDR1 and CDR2 from the germline V gene are MGHDK and SYGVNS. This CDR3 comprises 15 residues. DNA of the CDR3: TGTGCCAGCAGTGAATATAAAGGGGGGGCTCGAGGCTACACCTTC. This sequence encodes CASSEYKGGARGYTF.

With respect to this clone: The sample carries other DNA sequences with the same CDR3. V is TRBV28 and J is TRBJ2-1; TRBD1 might be the D (6 bases). V was pared by 6 bases and J by 0 bases, with 12 bases between. The CDR3 covers 15 residues. Germline loops: CDR1 MDHEN, CDR2 SYDVKM. The DNA for the CDR3 is TGTGCCAGCAGCCCTCCGGACAGCTCCTACAATGAGCAGTTCTTC. Its protein is CASSPPDSSYNEQFF.

This chain links TRBV6-5 with TRBJ2-1; possibly TRBD1 for D (6 bases). This CDR3 region has 15 residues. V gave up 0 bases and J gave up 8 bases, with 14 bases separating them. Germline loops: CDR1 MNHEY, CDR2 SVGAGI. The CDR3 is CASSYSISGVDEQFF. CDR3 coding DNA: TGTGCCAGCAGTTACTCGATATCAGGGGTTGATGAGCAGTTCTTC.

The rearrangement links TRBV18 to TRBJ1-2, with D unresolved. V was trimmed by 3 bases and J by 3 bases, leaving 11 bases between them. There are 14 residues in the CDR3. Germline CDR1 KGHSH, CDR2 LQKENI. The DNA of the CDR3 is TGTGCCAGCTCACCCTATCGAGGCGACTATGGCTACACCTTC. This translates into CASSPYRGDYGYTF.

This clone came up many times. V usage is TRBV6-1 and J usage is TRBJ1-1, with D hard to call. The germline CDR1 and CDR2 sequences are MNHNS and SASEGT. The CDR3 extends over 14 amino acids. The V and J ends lost 3 bases and 1 base respectively, with 9 bases between them. The CDR3: CASSEVFSNTEAFF. The CDR3 DNA is TGTGCCAGCAGTGAGGTCTTCTCGAACACTGAAGCTTTCTTT.

This clone appeared a single time. The chain is built from TRBV2 and TRBJ2-2, with a possible D match to TRBD2 (5 bases). Trimming cost V 0 bases and J 7 bases, with 12 bases left between them. CDR3 length: 15 residues. From germline, CDR1 is SNHLY and CDR2 FYNNEI. CDR3 nucleotides: TGTGCCAGCAGTGAAGCCCCGGGCGGGTTCGGGGAGCTGTTTTTT. Translated: CASSEAPGGFGELFF. Complete variable domain (other parts from reference TRBV2 and TRBJ2-2): EPEVTQTPSHQVTQMGQEVILRCVPISNHLYFYWYRQILGQKVEFLVSFYNNEISEKSEIFDDQFSVERPDGSNFTLKIRSTKLEDSAMYFCASSEAPGGFGELFFGEGSRLTVL.

This clone was recorded a few times. The rearrangement links TRBV7-2 to TRBJ2-5, with 9 bases identical to TRBD2. The V gene's germline CDR1 is SGHTA and CDR2 FQGNSA. Losses at the gene ends were 7 bases for V and 5 bases for J; bases not matched to a gene: 11. This CDR3 has 15 residues. The CDR3, as DNA: TGTGCCAGCAACGTTGAAGCGGGAGGTGGGGAGACCCAGTACTTC. Its protein is CASNVEAGGGETQYF.

The chain links TRBV4-1 to TRBJ2-1, with D possibly matching TRBD1 (6 bases). The CDR3 has 13 residues. Trimming took off 4 bases at V and 3 bases at J, with 7 bases between the two ends. CDR1 is MGHRA, CDR2 YSYEKL, per germline. Here the CDR3 DNA reads TGCGCCAGCAGCCCCAGGGGCTACAATGAGCAGTTCTTC. It encodes CASSPRGYNEQFF.

The chain couples TRBV5-1 to TRBJ2-3, with D perhaps TRBD1 or TRBD2 (6 bases each). Trimming took off 4 bases at V and 0 bases at J, with 12 bases between the two ends. CDR1 and CDR2 (germline): SGHRS, YFSETQ. The CDR3 has 15 amino acids. CDR3 in amino acids: CASSVIGGSTDTQYF. The CDR3 DNA sequence: TGCGCCAGCAGCGTGATCGGGGGCAGCACAGATACGCAGTATTTT.

This clone was seen a single time. The J gene is TRBJ2-1, the V gene TRBV7-2, with D possibly TRBD1 on 6 matching bases. The CDR3 consists of 15 residues. CDR1 is SGHTA, CDR2 FQGNSA, per germline. With 6 bases removed from V and 0 bases from J, the gap between germline ends came to 12 bases. This CDR3 is CASSLGGPSYNEQFF. The CDR3 DNA is TGTGCCAGCAGTCTAGGGGGACCCTCCTACAATGAGCAGTTCTTC.

This clone was picked up a small number of times. The chain has TRBV25-1 and TRBJ2-7; 14 nucleotides match TRBD2. J was trimmed by 3 bases and V by 6 bases; bases with no gene match: 4. The CDR3 has 15 amino acids. Germline V CDR1 and CDR2: MGHDK, SYGVNS. CDR3 loop: CASRGTSGGIYEQYF. CDR3 DNA: TGTGCCAGCAGGGGGACTAGCGGGGGAATCTACGAGCAGTACTTC.

This clone was detected once. This chain connects TRBV5-5 to TRBJ2-1; 11 bases fit TRBD2. The junction had 4 bases not matched to a gene; V was cut back by 2 bases and J by 6 bases. Germline assignment: CDR1 SGHKS and CDR2 YYEKEE (reference sequence). This CDR3 has 15 amino acids. Written as DNA, the CDR3 is TGTGCCAGCAGCTTACTAGCGGGAGTTATCAATGAGCAGTTCTTC. Encoded protein: CASSLLAGVINEQFF.

This clone showed up just a few times. A junction end diverges from the germline sequence, so it may reflect a read error. The chain combines TRBV18 with TRBJ1-3, with D unresolved. The CDR3 is 16 amino acids. Germline CDR1 KGHSH, CDR2 LQKENI. The CDR3 DNA sequence: TGTGCCAGCTCCCCACGCCAGCCAGGCGGCGAAAACACCATATATTTT. It is translated as CASSPRQPGGENTIYF.

The rearrangement joins TRBV27 to TRBJ2-1; 15 positions match TRBD2. Germline-derived CDR1 and CDR2 are MNHEY and SMNVEV (reference sequence). The CDR3 covers 17 residues. Trimming cost V 9 bases and J 5 bases; bases outside gene matches: 11. CDR3 region: CASSPGLAGGHHNEQFF. Written as DNA, the CDR3 is TGTGCCAGTTCTCCGGGACTAGCGGGAGGTCACCACAATGAGCAGTTCTTC.

The CDR3 reads CASSEYRLAGGLETQYF. For the CDR3, the DNA is TGTGCCAGCAGTGAATATCGCCTAGCGGGAGGTCTAGAGACCCAGTACTTC. The rearrangement uses TRBV25-1 and TRBJ2-5; TRBD2 matches at 11 bases. The CDR3 spans 17 residues. The V gene end was trimmed by 0 bases and the J gene end by 4 bases; junction bases not matched to a gene: 7. Germline V CDR1 and CDR2: MGHDK, SYGVNS.

The rearrangement links TRBV27 to TRBJ1-1; a weak D match, TRBD1 (6 bases). The CDR3 has 15 residues. The germline V and J ends were trimmed by 3 bases and 0 bases, with 11 bases remaining between them. In germline, CDR1 is MNHEY, CDR2 SMNVEV (reference sequence). In nucleotides, the CDR3 is TGTGCCAGCAGTTTCGACAGGAACATGAACACTGAAGCTTTCTTT. The encoded protein is CASSFDRNMNTEAFF.

CDR3: CASSASSGTGDETQYF. In DNA, the CDR3 is TGTGCCAGCAGCGCGAGTTCCGGGACAGGGGACGAGACCCAGTACTTC. The chain uses TRBV7-3 and TRBJ2-5; 10 nucleotides line up with TRBD1. The CDR3 is made up of 16 amino acids. Germline V gene data show CDR1 as SGHTA and CDR2 as FQGTGA. V was pared by 5 bases and J by 5 bases, with 11 bases of the junction left unmatched. Combining the CDR3 with reference TRBV7-3 and TRBJ2-5 gives the whole variable domain GAGVSQTPSNKVTEKGKYVELRCDPISGHTALYWYRQSLGQGPEFLIYFQGTGAADDSGLPNDRFFAVRPEGSVSTLKIQRTERGDSAVYLCASSASSGTGDETQYFGPGTRLLVL.

This chain links TRBV6-1 with TRBJ2-1, with D unresolved. The CDR3 has 15 amino acids. V lost 1 base to trimming and J lost 3 bases, with 10 bases between them. Per germline, CDR1 MNHNS and CDR2 SASEGT. CDR3 nucleotide sequence: TGTGCCAGCAGTGAAGGACAAACATACTACAATGAGCAGTTCTTC. It yields the protein CASSEGQTYYNEQFF.

This clone has just a few counts. The chain recombines TRBV7-6 with TRBJ2-5; D ambiguous. Trimming took 7 bases from V and 2 from J, leaving 14 bases between them. Germline CDR1 is SGHVS and CDR2 is FNYEAQ. This CDR3 has 14 amino acids. CDR3 protein: CASTRLGSQETQYF. CDR3 DNA sequence: TGTGCCAGCACCCGGTTGGGGTCACAAGAGACCCAGTACTTC.

The chain joins TRBV10-3 to TRBJ2-3, with D possibly matching TRBD2 (6 bases). Trimming pared 7 bases from V and 3 bases from J, leaving 17 bases between. The CDR3 is made up of 15 amino acids. Germline CDR1 is ENHRY and CDR2 is SYGVKD. CDR3 amino acids: CAITWRASGTDTQYF. CDR3 nucleotide sequence: TGTGCCATCACATGGAGGGCGTCGGGGACAGATACGCAGTATTTT.

This clone came up once. V is TRBV28 and J is TRBJ2-5; 7 bases are shared with TRBD1. Per the germline V gene, CDR1 is MDHEN and CDR2 is SYDVKM. Losses at the gene ends were 7 bases for V and 3 bases for J; bases not matched to a gene: 8. The CDR3 runs to 14 residues. The CDR3 DNA follows: TGTGCCAGCACCTCCGGGACAGCGAAAGAGACCCAGTACTTC. Protein: CASTSGTAKETQYF.

The chain recombines TRBV30 with TRBJ2-3, with D uncertain. Looked up from germline, CDR1 is GTSNPN and CDR2 is SVGIG (reference sequence). The CDR3 extends over 12 amino acids. V was shortened by 2 bases and J by 6 bases, with 9 bases between the two germline ends. The CDR3 spells CAWSPYFDTQYF. The CDR3 DNA is TGTGCCTGGAGTCCCTACTTCGATACGCAGTATTTT.

This clone was observed once. The rearrangement links TRBV7-2 to TRBJ2-3; 9 bases fit TRBD1. This CDR3 spans 17 amino acids. Germline V CDR1 and CDR2: SGHTA, FQGNSA. Trimming at V came to 1 base and at J to 2 bases, leaving 7 bases not matched to a gene. CDR3 in amino acids: CASSLDSKQGATDTQYF. The CDR3 DNA reads TGTGCCAGCAGCTTAGACAGCAAACAGGGGGCCACAGATACGCAGTATTTT. The complete variable domain, with remaining parts taken from reference TRBV7-2 and TRBJ2-3, reads GAGVSQSPSNKVTEKGKDVELRCDPISGHTALYWYRQSLGQGLEFLIYFQGNSAPDKSGLPSDRFSAERTGGSVSTLTIQRTQQEDSAVYLCASSLDSKQGATDTQYFGPGTRLTVL.